This T cell receptor (beta chain) appears in the sequencing data of a study of T cell repertoires in cytomegalovirus infection. This clonotype has at least ten counts. The germline CDR1 and CDR2 sequences are SGHDT and YYEEEE. Trimming took 4 bases from V and 8 from J, leaving 13 bases between them. CDR3 size: 13 residues. One entry per CDR3 protein, called by TCRdb with MiXCR from the reads. The sample includes approximately 250,000 distinct CDR3 sequences, 6.5% of them seen just once. V usage is TRBV5-6 and J usage is TRBJ2-1, with no clear D. Source material: PBMCs. This clonotype was obtained from a human donor in good health (CMV status not recorded). Some clones in this sample may be carry-over from other donors' samples. CDR3 DNA sequence: TGTGCCAGCAGCCCGCGATCGATCGATGAGCAGTTCTTC. It translates to CASSPRSIDEQFF.